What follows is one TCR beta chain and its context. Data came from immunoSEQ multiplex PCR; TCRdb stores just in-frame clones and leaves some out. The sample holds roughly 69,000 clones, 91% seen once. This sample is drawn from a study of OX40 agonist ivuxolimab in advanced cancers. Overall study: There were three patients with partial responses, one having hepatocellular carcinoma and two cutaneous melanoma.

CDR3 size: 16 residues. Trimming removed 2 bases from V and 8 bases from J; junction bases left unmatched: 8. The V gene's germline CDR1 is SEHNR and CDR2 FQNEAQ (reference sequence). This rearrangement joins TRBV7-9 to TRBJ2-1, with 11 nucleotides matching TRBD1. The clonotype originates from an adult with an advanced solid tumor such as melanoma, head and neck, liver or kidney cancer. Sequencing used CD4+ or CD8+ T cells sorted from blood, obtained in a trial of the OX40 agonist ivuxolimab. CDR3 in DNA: TGTGCCAGCAGCTTAACCTTAGGACAGGGGGCCCATGAGCAGTTCTTC. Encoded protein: CASSLTLGQGAHEQFF. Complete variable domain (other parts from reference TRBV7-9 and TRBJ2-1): DTGVSQNPRHKITKRGQNVTFRCDPISEHNRLYWYRQTLGQGPEFLTYFQNEAQLEKSRLLSDRFSAERPKGSFSTLEIQRTEQGDSAMYLCASSLTLGQGAHEQFFGPGTRLTVL.